These 18 T cell receptor beta chains came from one sample sequenced in a study of CD8 T cells in ankylosing spondylitis. TCRdb re-derived calls from the 5' RACE reads in MiXCR, one entry per CDR3 protein. The repertoire holds about 320,000 distinct CDR3 sequences, with roughly 12% as singletons. Sequencing was carried out using blood, either unsorted or a sorted T cell fraction (not recorded which). The source is a female donor with ankylosing spondylitis or in good health (not recorded which).

The chain recombines TRBV4-2 with TRBJ2-1; 9 bases are shared with TRBD1. CDR3 length: 14 amino acids. The germline V gene has CDR1 LGHNA and CDR2 YNFKEQ. The V and J ends lost 3 bases and 7 bases, in that order; junction bases with no gene match: 4. As DNA, the CDR3 is TGTGCCAGCAGCCAGGCGACAGGGGGGAATGAGCAGTTCTTC. This encodes CASSQATGGNEQFF.

This rearrangement joins TRBV20-1 to TRBJ2-1; TRBD2 matches 9 bases. Germline trimming cut 6 bases from V and 9 bases from J; bases unmatched to any gene: 12. The CDR3 runs 14 residues. Germline CDR1 DFQATT, CDR2 SNEGSKA (reference sequence). In DNA form, the CDR3 reads TGCAGTGCCACGGCAGCGGGAGGAAGGAGTGAGCAGTTCTTC. Protein: CSATAAGGRSEQFF.

This clonotype was counted at least ten times. The junction differs from germline at one of its ends, possibly a read error. The rearrangement joins TRBV5-1 to TRBJ1-3; D is undetermined. The CDR3 loop spans 15 amino acids. Germline lookup yields CDR1 SGHRS and CDR2 YFSETQ. In DNA form, the CDR3 reads TGCGCCAGTAGCTTGGCGGGGTTTTCTGGAAACACCATATATTTT. As protein: CASSLAGFSGNTIYF. The entire variable domain, with the rest obtained from reference TRBV5-1 and TRBJ1-3, is as follows: KAGVTQTPRYLIKTRGQQVTLSCSPISGHRSVSWYQQTPGQGLQFLFEYFSETQRNKGNFPGRFSGRQFSNSRSEMNVSTLELGDSALYLCASSLAGFSGNTIYFGEGSWLTVV.

In its sample, this clonotype was seen a few times. The chain carries TRBV5-1 and TRBJ2-7; no reliable D call. The CDR3 is 13 residues long. V was cut by 0 bases and J by 6 bases, with 10 bases left in between. Looked up from germline, CDR1 is SGHRS and CDR2 is YFSETQ. The CDR3 DNA reads as TGCGCCAGCAGCTTGGCCGGTGGAAGCGAGCAGTACTTC. It specifies CASSLAGGSEQYF.

This clonotype has ten or more counts. The chain has TRBV20-1 and TRBJ1-6, with D uncertain. This CDR3 spans 11 amino acids. Germline V gene sequence: CDR1 DFQATT, CDR2 SNEGSKA (reference sequence). V lost 5 bases and J lost 7, with 6 bases in between. For the CDR3, the DNA is TGCAGTGCTGGGAGAAATTCACCCCTCCACTTT. Translation gives CSAGRNSPLHF.

This clonotype appeared many times. This chain joins TRBV20-1 and TRBJ1-4, with D uncertain. Germline CDR1 and CDR2: DFQATT and SNEGSKA (reference sequence). CDR3 length equals 13 residues. Trimming removed 6 bases from V and 4 bases from J, with 12 bases in between. The CDR3, as DNA: TGCAGTGCCCTCAGCACTCATAATGAAAAACTGTTTTTT. Amino acids: CSALSTHNEKLFF.

This clonotype occurred many times. The chain combines TRBV5-1 with TRBJ1-4; TRBD1 might be the D (6 bases). V lost 2 bases and J lost 8, with 13 bases in between. Germline V gene lookup returns CDR1 SGHRS and CDR2 YFSETQ. CDR3 length: 14 amino acids. CDR3 in amino acids: CASSFSGRGEKLFF. The CDR3 DNA is TGCGCCAGCAGCTTTAGCGGCAGGGGAGAAAAACTGTTTTTT.

This clonotype has a count of ten or more. The chain carries TRBV20-1 and TRBJ1-5; D possibly corresponds to TRBD1 (5 bases). The V end lost 6 bases, the J end lost 0 bases, and 18 bases lay between the germline ends. The CDR3 length is 16 residues. CDR1 is DFQATT and CDR2 is SNEGSKA in the germline V gene (reference sequence). The CDR3 coding sequence is TGCAGTGCCAACCCCGGGGGAGCGTATAGCAATCAGCCCCAGCATTTT. Its protein product is CSANPGGAYSNQPQHF.

The CDR3 region is CASSPSDDNEQFF. The DNA of the CDR3 is TGTGCCAGCAGTCCGTCGGACGACAATGAGCAGTTCTTC. This rearrangement joins TRBV6-4 to TRBJ2-1; D not resolved. The CDR3 contains 13 residues. V shed 5 bases and J shed 5 bases, with 10 bases lying between them. Germline CDR1 and CDR2: MRHNA and SNTAGT.

This clonotype was counted many times. The chain carries TRBV5-1 and TRBJ1-4; D gene uncertain. The V gene's germline CDR1 is SGHRS and CDR2 YFSETQ. V lost 0 bases to trimming and J lost 5 bases, with 8 bases between them. The CDR3 has 14 residues. The CDR3 nucleotides are TGCGCCAGCAGCTTGGGGCAGGAAAATGAAAAACTGTTTTTT. Residues: CASSLGQENEKLFF.

This clonotype has a handful of counts. This chain joins TRBV18 and TRBJ2-7; the D call may be TRBD1 or TRBD2 (5 bases each). Looked up from germline, CDR1 is KGHSH and CDR2 is LQKENI. There are 13 residues in the CDR3. V gave up 6 bases and J gave up 5 bases, with 14 bases separating them. The CDR3 region has the DNA TGTGCCAGCTCGTTTAAACGGGGCCACGAGCAGTACTTC. It codes for CASSFKRGHEQYF.

The chain is built from TRBV7-8 and TRBJ2-3; TRBD2 aligns across 11 bases. The CDR3 is 16 amino acids. Looked up from germline, CDR1 is SGHVS and CDR2 is FQNEAQ. The V segment lost 5 bases and the J segment 4 bases; nucleotides outside the gene matches: 8. CDR3 amino acids: CASSHLAGGSADTQYF. The CDR3 region has the DNA TGTGCCAGCAGCCATCTAGCGGGAGGCAGCGCAGATACGCAGTATTTT.

This clonotype was seen ten or more times. This rearrangement joins TRBV28 to TRBJ2-1; TRBD2 agrees at 8 bases. V lost 6 bases, J lost 4 bases, and 11 bases stayed unmatched. This CDR3 has 16 amino acids. Germline loops: CDR1 MDHEN, CDR2 SYDVKM. The CDR3 loop reads CASRHQGLGKYNEQFF. In DNA, the CDR3 is TGTGCCAGCAGGCATCAGGGACTAGGAAAATACAATGAGCAGTTCTTC.

V is TRBV7-3 and J is TRBJ1-1; D not certain. The germline V and J ends were trimmed by 1 base and 5 bases, with 11 bases remaining between them. The CDR3 contains 14 residues. Germline V gene data show CDR1 as SGHTA and CDR2 as FQGTGA. In DNA, the CDR3 is TGTGCCAGCAGCTTAAGAGGAATCGGGACTGAAGCTTTCTTT. It codes for CASSLRGIGTEAFF.

V gene TRBV15 combines with J gene TRBJ2-7, with D uncertain. This CDR3 is 16 amino acids long. V lost 0 bases to trimming and J lost 3 bases, with 15 bases between them. Germline V gene data show CDR1 as LNHNV and CDR2 as YYDKDF (reference sequence). CDR3 coding DNA: TGTGCCACCAGCAGAGAGGGCACCCCCTTTCTCTACGAGCAGTACTTC. This sequence encodes CATSREGTPFLYEQYF. Full variable domain (outside the CDR3, taken from reference TRBV15 and TRBJ2-7): DAMVIQNPRYQVTQFGKPVTLSCSQTLNHNVMYWYQQKSSQAPKLLFHYYDKDFNNEADTPDNFQSRRPNTSFCFLDIRSPGLGDTAMYLCATSREGTPFLYEQYFGPGTRLTVT.

This clonotype was seen at least ten times. The J gene is TRBJ1-1, the V gene TRBV12-3 or TRBV12-4; D is possibly TRBD1 (6 bases). The V end lost 10 bases, the J end lost 1 base, and 16 bases lay between the germline ends. This CDR3 is 14 amino acids long. CDR3 residues: CAISWTAANTEAFF. CDR3 coding DNA: TGTGCCATCTCCTGGACAGCCGCGAACACTGAAGCTTTCTTT.

This clonotype showed up many times. The V call is TRBV5-5, the J call TRBJ2-7, with 8 bases lining up with TRBD2. Per germline, CDR1 SGHKS and CDR2 YYEKEE (reference sequence). The CDR3 runs 15 residues. The ends lost 1 base at V and 4 bases at J; junction bases unmatched: 7. The CDR3 nucleotides read TGTGCCAGCAGCTTGAGGCGGGGGGAGAATTACGAGCAGTACTTC. It specifies CASSLRRGENYEQYF.

This clonotype has at least ten counts. The chain links TRBV28 to TRBJ2-5, with D maybe TRBD1 (5 bases). This CDR3 is built from 13 residues. V lost 5 bases and J lost 4, with 11 bases in between. From germline, CDR1 is MDHEN and CDR2 SYDVKM. The CDR3 protein is CASSKGMGETQYF. CDR3 DNA sequence: TGTGCCAGCAGTAAGGGGATGGGAGAGACCCAGTACTTC.